The rows below give T cell receptor beta chains drawn from one sample of a study of blood T cell repertoires in COVID-19. Assay: immunoSEQ multiplex PCR; the TCRdb copy retains only in-frame clones and omits some. The sample includes 150,000 to 200,000 clones, around 80% of them seen just once. The specimen was peripheral blood. Source of these receptors: a human donor with acute or convalescent COVID-19. The donor label of this sample is uncertain. The CDR3 runs from the conserved cysteine through the conserved F or W. Each record gives: D gene, V gene, J gene, CDR3 protein. D genes are given only for firm matches.

.	TRBV5-4	TRBJ1-3	CASSFFRGGGYSGNTIYF
.	TRBV18	TRBJ2-5	CASSPRSREETQYF
TRBD1	TRBV4-3	TRBJ2-3	CASSQRTGTTSTDTQYF
.	TRBV5-1	TRBJ1-2	CASSLAAGPGGYTF
.	TRBV6-1	TRBJ2-1	CASSEAREAVYEQFF
.	TRBV28	TRBJ1-1	CASGRGNTEAFF
TRBD2	TRBV19	TRBJ2-5	CASSTSGRVKGETQYF
.	TRBV6-2/TRBV6-3	TRBJ2-1	CASSPEGGYNEQFF
TRBD1	TRBV14	TRBJ2-7	CASSQLGTGGFYEQYF
TRBD1	TRBV7-6	TRBJ1-1	CASSRTGNSEAFF
TRBD1	TRBV18	TRBJ1-5	CASSPDRGNQPQHF
TRBD1	TRBV10-3	TRBJ1-2	CAVGGTEDYGYTF
.	TRBV6-2/TRBV6-3	TRBJ2-3	CASSYGTTTDTQYF
.	TRBV6-5	TRBJ1-6	CASTSGGQKNSPLHF
TRBD1	TRBV11-1	TRBJ1-1	CASSWGQGNTEAFF
.	TRBV7-2	TRBJ1-1	CASSFRGREAFF
.	TRBV3-1/TRBV3-2	TRBJ1-2	CASSPGRGAARGYTF
.	TRBV25-1	TRBJ1-2	CASSNLGLGGYTF
TRBD1	TRBV6-5	TRBJ1-4	CASSYSVGTGNEKLFF
.	TRBV28	TRBJ1-5	CASLQGVWNQPQHF
.	TRBV6-5	TRBJ1-1	CASSRAGLNTEAFF
TRBD2	TRBV3-1/TRBV3-2	TRBJ2-2	CASSQGTSGGKELFF
.	TRBV3-1/TRBV3-2	TRBJ2-1	CASSQETVGNEQFF
.	TRBV5-4	TRBJ1-2	CASSLGGDSYGYTF
TRBD2	TRBV14	TRBJ2-1	CASSQDLGAGVNNEQFF
TRBD2	TRBV29-1	TRBJ2-1	CSSKTSGRSNEQFF
TRBD1	TRBV19	TRBJ1-5	CASSIAPPDRGANQPQHF
.	TRBV7-2	TRBJ2-2	CASSSHGGELFF
.	TRBV6-5	TRBJ2-5	CASSPRRGQETQYF
.	TRBV5-1	TRBJ2-5	CASSPGLGETQYF
TRBD1	TRBV6-6	TRBJ1-6	CASTLGQGGSPLHF
.	TRBV11-2	TRBJ1-2	CASSSRTGFGTYGYTF
.	TRBV28	TRBJ1-4	CATYRAPNEKLFF
TRBD2	TRBV5-1	TRBJ2-1	CASSPSGRDSNEQFF
.	TRBV20-1	TRBJ2-7	CSAPDRREQYF
TRBD1	TRBV24-1	TRBJ2-3	CATSAQGSTDTQYF
.	TRBV2	TRBJ2-7	CASSTAYEQYF
TRBD2	TRBV7-9	TRBJ2-7	CASSQELGLAGKTAYEQYF
.	TRBV29-1	TRBJ1-5	CSVGGQNQPQHF
TRBD2	TRBV29-1	TRBJ2-3	CSVGTSPDTQYF
.	TRBV6-5	TRBJ2-7	CASSYRDNSYEQYF
TRBD1	TRBV3-1/TRBV3-2	TRBJ2-1	CASSPGTGIYNEQFF
.	TRBV10-3	TRBJ1-5	CAISENRYSNQPQHF
.	TRBV15	TRBJ2-1	CATSRDWGLRVGSYNEQFF
TRBD1	TRBV6-5	TRBJ2-7	CASTLQGAYEQYF
.	TRBV5-5	TRBJ2-1	CASSFLSAGMNEQFF